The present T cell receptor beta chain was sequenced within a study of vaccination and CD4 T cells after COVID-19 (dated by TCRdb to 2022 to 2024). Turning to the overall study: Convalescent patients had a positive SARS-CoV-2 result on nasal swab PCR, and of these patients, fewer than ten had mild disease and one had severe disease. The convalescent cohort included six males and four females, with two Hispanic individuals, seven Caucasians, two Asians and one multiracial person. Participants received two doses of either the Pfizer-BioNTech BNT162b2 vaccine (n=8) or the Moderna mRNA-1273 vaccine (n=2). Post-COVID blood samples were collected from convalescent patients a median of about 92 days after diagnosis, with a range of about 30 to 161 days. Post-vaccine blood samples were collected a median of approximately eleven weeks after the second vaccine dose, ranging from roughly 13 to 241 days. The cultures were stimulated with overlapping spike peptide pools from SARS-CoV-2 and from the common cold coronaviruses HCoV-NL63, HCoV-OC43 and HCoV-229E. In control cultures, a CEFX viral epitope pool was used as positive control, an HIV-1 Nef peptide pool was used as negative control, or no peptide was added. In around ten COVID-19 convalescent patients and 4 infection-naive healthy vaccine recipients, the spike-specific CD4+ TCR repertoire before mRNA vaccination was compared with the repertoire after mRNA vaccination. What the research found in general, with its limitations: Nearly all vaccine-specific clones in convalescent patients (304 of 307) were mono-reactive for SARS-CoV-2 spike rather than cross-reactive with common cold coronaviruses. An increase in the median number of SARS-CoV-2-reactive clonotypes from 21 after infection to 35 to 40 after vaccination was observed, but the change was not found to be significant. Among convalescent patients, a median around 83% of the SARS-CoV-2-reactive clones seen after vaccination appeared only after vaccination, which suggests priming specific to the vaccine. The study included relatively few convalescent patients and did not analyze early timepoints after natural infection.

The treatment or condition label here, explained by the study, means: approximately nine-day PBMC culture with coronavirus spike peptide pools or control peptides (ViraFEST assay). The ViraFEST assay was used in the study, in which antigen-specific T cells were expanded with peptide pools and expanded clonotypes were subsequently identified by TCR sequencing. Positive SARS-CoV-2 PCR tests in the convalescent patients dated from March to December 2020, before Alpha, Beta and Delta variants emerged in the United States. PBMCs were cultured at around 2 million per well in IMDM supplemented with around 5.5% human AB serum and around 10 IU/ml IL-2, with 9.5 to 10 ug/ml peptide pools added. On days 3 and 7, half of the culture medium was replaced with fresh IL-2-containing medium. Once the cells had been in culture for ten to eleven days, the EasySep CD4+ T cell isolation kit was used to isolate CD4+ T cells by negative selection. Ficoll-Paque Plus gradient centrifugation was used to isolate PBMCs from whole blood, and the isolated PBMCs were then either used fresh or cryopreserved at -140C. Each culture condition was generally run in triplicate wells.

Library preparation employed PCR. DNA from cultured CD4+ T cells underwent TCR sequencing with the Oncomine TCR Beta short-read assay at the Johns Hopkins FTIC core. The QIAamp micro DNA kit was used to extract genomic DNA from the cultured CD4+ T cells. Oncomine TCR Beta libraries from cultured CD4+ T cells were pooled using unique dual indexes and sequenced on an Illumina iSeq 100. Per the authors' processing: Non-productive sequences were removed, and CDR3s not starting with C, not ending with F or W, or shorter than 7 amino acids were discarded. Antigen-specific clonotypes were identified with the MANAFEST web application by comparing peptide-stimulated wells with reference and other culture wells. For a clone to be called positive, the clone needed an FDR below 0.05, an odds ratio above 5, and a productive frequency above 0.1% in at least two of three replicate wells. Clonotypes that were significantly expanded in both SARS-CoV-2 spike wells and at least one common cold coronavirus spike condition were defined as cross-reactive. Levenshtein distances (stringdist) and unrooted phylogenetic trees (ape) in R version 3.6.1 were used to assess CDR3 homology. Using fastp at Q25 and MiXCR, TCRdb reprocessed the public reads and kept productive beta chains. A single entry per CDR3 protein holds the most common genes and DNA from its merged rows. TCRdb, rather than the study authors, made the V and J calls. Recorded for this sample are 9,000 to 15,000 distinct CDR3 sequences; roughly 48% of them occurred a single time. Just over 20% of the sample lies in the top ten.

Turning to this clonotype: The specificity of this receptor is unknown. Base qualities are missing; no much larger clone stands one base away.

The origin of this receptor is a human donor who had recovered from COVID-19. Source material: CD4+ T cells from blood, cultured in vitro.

In nucleotide form, the sequence is TGTGCCTGGAGGCTAGCGGCAGATACGCAGTATTTT. Translated, it gives CAWRLAADTQYF. This chain is built from TRBV30 and TRBJ2-3; TRBD2 matches 7 bases in the middle. The germline V gene (reference sequence) gives CDR1 as GTSNPN and CDR2 as SVGIG. The CDR3 contains 12 residues, cysteine and phenylalanine counted. Of all the DNA, just the CDR3 is kept, 36 bases in frame from base 1. Trimming removed 3 bases from V and 4 bases from J; the gene matches leave 1 base unexplained.